The sequence of this T cell receptor beta chain was determined in a study of cytomegalovirus exposure and HLA in healthy donors. Germline V CDR1 and CDR2: LNHDA, SQIVND (reference sequence). V was pared by 4 bases and J by 1 base, with 13 bases between. CDR3 size: 15 residues. The study sampled nominally healthy donors, though unrecorded immune exposures were likely. 60 Vbeta and 13 Jbeta primers were used in PCR. Per the study methods: As a later analysis found, there were 70 million to 100 million unique TCR beta chains, of which 8.5 million to 13 million were shared. Measured with immunoSEQ multiplex PCR; TCRdb has only the in-frame clones, and not every one. Clone size and the V and J calls come from that table; the DNA yielded D and trimming. The sample holds more than 120,000 clones, 80% to 85% seen once. For this clone: The antigen is undetermined.

Overall study findings and caveats: Analysis was carried out at a later point, and it linked a missense DCLRE1C variant to TCR beta V- and J-gene trimming. A later examination showed that TCR association rates differed by HLA locus, with DRB1 most and HLA-C fewest.

The sequenced sample consisted of PBMCs. V is TRBV19 and J is TRBJ1-1, with D possibly TRBD1 on 5 matching bases. The sequence was collected from a woman between 25 and 40 years old in good health and CMV-seronegative. CDR3 in amino acids: CASSTAGRPNTEAFF. The CDR3 region has the DNA TGTGCCAGTAGTACGGCGGGACGCCCGAACACTGAAGCTTTCTTT.